This is a list of T cell receptor beta chains from one sample in a study of T cell repertoires in ileal Crohn's disease. Generated by immunoSEQ multiplex PCR, the TCRdb table keeps only in-frame clones and is missing some. The data show more than 15,000 clones, 65% to 80% seen once. Material: ileal tissue. The receptor set was obtained from an adult with Crohn's disease. CDR3s include the opening cysteine and the closing phenylalanine or tryptophan. D genes are given only for firm matches. The size entry is marked missing in some rows and otherwise reads once, few, many or a size class.

CDR3aa	CDR3nt	d_gene	j_gene	v_gene	abundance
CSVAQANTEAFF	TGCAGCGTCGCACAGGCGAACACTGAAGCTTTCTTT	-	TRBJ1-1	TRBV29-1	-
CASSYGRNTEAFF	TGTGCCAGTAGTTATGGGAGGAACACTGAAGCTTTCTTT	-	TRBJ1-1	TRBV19	medium-sized
CASSQGQGRSNTQYF	TGCGCCAGCAGCCAAGGACAGGGGCGATCGAATACGCAGTATTTT	TRBD1	TRBJ2-3	TRBV4-1	-
CASSQGLAGGTGELFF	TGTGCCAGCAGCCAAGGACTAGCGGGAGGCACCGGGGAGCTGTTTTTT	TRBD2	TRBJ2-2	TRBV5-4	-
CASSLGQGRNEQYF	TGCGCCAGCAGCTTGGGCCAGGGGAGAAACGAGCAGTACTTC	-	TRBJ2-7	TRBV5-1	-
CSVQTGGGNEQFF	TGCAGCGTACAAACAGGGGGCGGGAATGAGCAGTTCTTC	TRBD1	TRBJ2-1	TRBV29-1	-
CASSPRAGYAEAFF	TGTGCCAGCAGCCCCAGGGCGGGGTACGCTGAAGCTTTCTTT	-	TRBJ1-1	TRBV7-2	-
CASSDQGYQPQHF	TGTGCCAGCAGTGATCAGGGGTATCAGCCCCAGCATTTT	-	TRBJ1-5	TRBV2	few
CAISVWRASGYNEQFF	TGTGCCATCAGTGTTTGGCGCGCTAGCGGATACAATGAGCAGTTCTTC	TRBD2	TRBJ2-1	TRBV10-3	-
CASRLPGGAKQFF	TGTGCCAGCAGACTCCCGGGGGGGGCGAAGCAGTTCTTC	TRBD2	TRBJ2-1	TRBV5-6	few
CASSFSTSGKDTQYF	TGTGCCAGCAGCTTCTCGACTAGCGGCAAAGATACGCAGTATTTT	TRBD2	TRBJ2-3	TRBV5-4	-
CASSYSRSNTEAFF	TGTGCCAGCAGTTACAGCCGGTCGAACACTGAAGCTTTCTTT	-	TRBJ1-1	TRBV6-5	-
CASSLATGIGANVLTF	TGTGCCAGCAGCCTAGCGACAGGGATCGGGGCCAACGTCCTGACTTTC	-	TRBJ2-6	TRBV7-9	once
CASSRQGVGYEQYF	TGCGCCAGCAGCCGACAGGGGGTAGGGTACGAGCAGTACTTC	TRBD1	TRBJ2-7	TRBV5-1	-
CASRILAEKLFF	TGTGCCAGCAGGATATTAGCTGAAAAACTGTTTTTT	-	TRBJ1-4	TRBV2	-
CASSDGLGNEQFF	TGTGCCAGCAGCGACGGACTAGGGAATGAGCAGTTCTTC	TRBD2	TRBJ2-1	TRBV6-1	-
CATSSSGLAGVGELFF	TGTGCCACCAGCAGCTCAGGACTAGCGGGGGTGGGGGAGCTGTTTTTT	TRBD2	TRBJ2-2	TRBV15	-
CSVEGRRKREGIDTQYF	TGCAGCGTTGAAGGAAGGCGTAAGCGGGAGGGCATAGATACGCAGTATTTT	TRBD2	TRBJ2-3	TRBV29-1	-
CASSLALAGVETQYF	TGTGCCAGCAGCTTGGCGTTAGCGGGAGTAGAGACCCAGTACTTC	TRBD2	TRBJ2-5	TRBV5-6	-
CSVDRGDTEAFF	TGCAGCGTCGACAGGGGGGACACTGAAGCTTTCTTT	TRBD1	TRBJ1-1	TRBV29-1	-
CASSLIGGYEQYF	TGTGCCAGCAGCTTAATCGGCGGGTACGAGCAGTACTTC	-	TRBJ2-7	TRBV7-2	-
CASSVGGVGETQYF	TGTGCCAGCAGTGTTGGGGGGGTTGGAGAGACCCAGTACTTC	TRBD2	TRBJ2-5	TRBV6-1	-
CASSLYRLPSYEQYF	TGTGCCAGCAGTTTATATCGACTCCCCTCCTACGAGCAGTACTTC	-	TRBJ2-7	TRBV27	-
CATQGLYGYTF	TGTGCCACCCAGGGGCTCTATGGCTACACCTTC	-	TRBJ1-2	TRBV7-9	medium-sized
CASSIGRKRGTEAFF	TGTGCCAGTAGTATTGGGAGAAAACGGGGCACTGAAGCTTTCTTT	-	TRBJ1-1	TRBV19	-
CASSQGGGGQGGNFIQYF	TGCGCCAGCAGCCAAGGAGGAGGTGGACAGGGCGGGAATTTCATTCAGTACTTC	TRBD1	TRBJ2-4	TRBV4-1	-
CAWSSTEAGEAFF	TGTGCTTGGAGTTCCACGGAGGCCGGGGAAGCTTTCTTT	-	TRBJ1-1	TRBV30	once
CATSRGAGDTDTQYF	TGTGCCACCAGCAGAGGGGCAGGGGACACAGATACGCAGTATTTT	-	TRBJ2-3	TRBV15	-
CSARTVETQYF	TGCAGTGCCCGTACTGTAGAGACCCAGTACTTC	-	TRBJ2-5	TRBV20-1	-
CASSQISNTEAFF	TGTGCCAGCAGCCAGATCTCGAACACTGAAGCTTTCTTT	-	TRBJ1-1	TRBV7-2	once
CASSLAERHNSPLHF	TGTGCCAGCAGTTTAGCGGAACGCCATAATTCACCCCTCCACTTT	-	TRBJ1-6	TRBV2	-
CASNFGGGHHTQYF	TGTGCCAGCAACTTCGGCGGGGGCCACCATACGCAGTATTTT	-	TRBJ2-3	TRBV7-9	-
CASSARIGTGELFF	TGCGCCAGCAGCGCCCGAATCGGCACCGGGGAGCTGTTTTTT	-	TRBJ2-2	TRBV5-1	-
CASSSPGDTDTQYF	TGCGCCAGCAGCTCTCCCGGAGACACAGATACGCAGTATTTT	-	TRBJ2-3	TRBV5-1	-
CASSLSGIRLGEQFF	TGTGCCAGCAGCCTTAGCGGGATAAGGTTAGGTGAGCAGTTCTTC	TRBD2	TRBJ2-1	TRBV9	-
CASSLGGLPTAGGYTF	TGTGCCAGCAGCTTGGGGGGGCTACCTACAGCCGGCGGCTACACCTTC	-	TRBJ1-2	TRBV5-6	-
CARPYPGTSGTTGELFF	TGTGCCAGACCCTATCCGGGGACTAGCGGGACCACCGGGGAGCTGTTTTTT	TRBD2	TRBJ2-2	TRBV19	-
CASSEYKEQFF	TGTGCCAGCAGTGAGTACAAAGAGCAGTTCTTC	-	TRBJ2-1	TRBV2	-
CAVPRRDSGYEQYF	TGTGCCGTACCGCGACGGGACAGTGGCTACGAGCAGTACTTC	TRBD1	TRBJ2-7	TRBV7-9	-
CASSIRGEGETQYF	TGTGCCAGTAGTATCAGAGGGGAGGGAGAGACCCAGTACTTC	TRBD2	TRBJ2-5	TRBV19	-
CASREGTALSSNQPQHF	TGTGCCAGTAGGGAAGGGACAGCCTTATCTAGCAATCAGCCCCAGCATTTT	TRBD1	TRBJ1-5	TRBV19	once
CASSQATGQDEKLFF	TGTGCCAGCAGCCAAGCAACAGGACAGGATGAAAAACTGTTTTTT	TRBD1	TRBJ1-4	TRBV7-9	few
CASSLGGSYNEQFF	TGCGCCAGCAGCCTGGGGGGCTCCTACAATGAGCAGTTCTTC	-	TRBJ2-1	TRBV4-1	few
CASSVSSGSPVYEQYF	TGTGCCAGCAGCGTATCTAGCGGGAGTCCGGTCTACGAGCAGTACTTC	TRBD2	TRBJ2-7	TRBV9	-
CASSYGRGSMDEQFF	TGTGCCAGCAGTTACGGCAGGGGTAGTATGGATGAGCAGTTCTTC	-	TRBJ2-1	TRBV6-6	-
CASSSVFGTDTQYF	TGTGCCAGCAGTTCCGTTTTTGGCACAGATACGCAGTATTTT	-	TRBJ2-3	TRBV6-5	-
CASSFSGSSTDTQYF	TGTGCCAGCAGCTTTAGCGGGTCTAGCACAGATACGCAGTATTTT	TRBD2	TRBJ2-3	TRBV5-4	-